These T cell receptor beta chains were read from a single sample in a study of vaccination and CD4 T cells after COVID-19. TCRdb reprocessed the PCR reads with MiXCR, giving one entry per CDR3 protein. The data show about 8,900 distinct CDR3 sequences, 64% seen once. These receptors are not linked to any known antigen. The sequencing input was CD4+ T cells from blood, cultured in vitro. The receptors come from a human donor who had recovered from COVID-19. The CDR3 runs from the conserved cysteine through the conserved F or W. D genes are given only for firm matches. A clone size is listed for some rows: how often the clone was seen (once, few, many), or a class if it is expanded.

clone_size j_call v_call d_call cdr3_nt cdr3_aa
- TRBJ1-2 TRBV7-8 - TGTGCCAGCAGCTTAGCGAACGGCTTTAACTATGGCTACACCTTC CASSLANGFNYGYTF
- TRBJ1-4 TRBV15 - TGTGCCACCAGCAGAGATCCCGGCTCCGTTGGTGAAAAACTGTTTTTT CATSRDPGSVGEKLFF
- TRBJ2-7 TRBV20-1 TRBD1 TGCAGTGCCTTTCAGACAGGGTGGGGATTTTACGAGCAGTACTTC CSAFQTGWGFYEQYF
- TRBJ2-2 TRBV5-1 - TGCGCCAGCAGCTTGACAATGCGCAGTATGCGGACACCCGGGGAGCTGTTTTTT CASSLTMRSMRTPGELFF
- TRBJ1-1 TRBV11-2 TRBD1 TGTGCCAGCAGCTTAGTGGGCAGGGGGAAATCTGAAGCTTTCTTT CASSLVGRGKSEAFF
- TRBJ2-5 TRBV10-1 - TGCGCCAGCAGCCGAGGGGCGGGAGAGACCCAGTACTTC CASSRGAGETQYF
- TRBJ1-2 TRBV19 - TGTGCCAGTAGTATTGTGGGGTTTTGGGGCTACACCTTC CASSIVGFWGYTF
- TRBJ1-5 TRBV7-2 TRBD1 TGTGCCAGCAGCCCAGGACAGGGGGTTCGGCAGCCCCAGCATTTT CASSPGQGVRQPQHF
- TRBJ2-5 TRBV12-3/TRBV12-4 - TGTGCCAGCAGTTTAAGGGGGGGCCCCGAGACCCAGTACTTC CASSLRGGPETQYF
- TRBJ1-2 TRBV20-1 TRBD1 TGCAGTGCTTTACCCCCGGACAGGCTAGCTAACTATGGCTACACCTTC CSALPPDRLANYGYTF
- TRBJ2-7 TRBV11-1 - TGTGCCAGCAGCTTGAACGCCTACGAGCAGTACTTC CASSLNAYEQYF
- TRBJ2-7 TRBV6-2/TRBV6-3 TRBD1 TGTGCCAGCAGTTACCCTGACAGGGGGCGCTACGAGCAGTACTTC CASSYPDRGRYEQYF
- TRBJ2-5 TRBV6-1 - TGTGCCAGCAGTGGCAGCCAAGAGACCCAGTACTTC CASSGSQETQYF
- TRBJ1-1 TRBV11-3 - TGTGCCAGCAGCCCTTGGGGACCGACGGCCGACACTGAAGCTTTCTTT CASSPWGPTADTEAFF
- TRBJ2-5 TRBV5-1 - TGCGCCAGCAGCTTGGGCAGGGTTCGGCAAGAGACCCAGTACTTC CASSLGRVRQETQYF
- TRBJ1-1 TRBV19 - TGTGCCAGTAGTCGTGACACACCGAACACTGAAGCTTTCTTT CASSRDTPNTEAFF
- TRBJ1-1 TRBV27 TRBD1 TGTGCCAGCAGCTGGGACAGGGGCACTGAAGCTTTCTTT CASSWDRGTEAFF
medium-sized TRBJ2-3 TRBV5-1 TRBD1 TGCGCCAGCAGCTTGGACAGGGGTAACACAGATACGCAGTATTTT CASSLDRGNTDTQYF
- TRBJ2-2 TRBV20-1 TRBD1 TGCAGTGCTAGATCAACCGGACAGGGGACCGGGGAGCTGTTTTTT CSARSTGQGTGELFF
- TRBJ2-7 TRBV20-1 - TGCAGTGCTAGAGTAAGGGGTTCCTCTAACGAGCAGTACTTC CSARVRGSSNEQYF
- TRBJ1-3 TRBV7-2 - TGTGCCAGCAGTCCACAGTTCTCTGGAAACACCATATATTTT CASSPQFSGNTIYF
- TRBJ2-4 TRBV15 - TGTGCCACCAGCAAACCGGGCTGGGACATTCAGTACTTC CATSKPGWDIQYF
- TRBJ1-2 TRBV28 - TGTGCCAGCAGTTTCCTGCGTATTAGGGGCTACACCTTC CASSFLRIRGYTF
- TRBJ2-3 TRBV10-3 - TGTGCCATCAGTGTGCGCACAGATACGCAGTATTTT CAISVRTDTQYF
few TRBJ1-5 TRBV20-1 - TGCAGTGCTACTTCAGGGAGGGGTCAGCCCCAGCATTTT CSATSGRGQPQHF
- TRBJ2-7 TRBV6-1 TRBD1 TGTGCCAGCAGTGTGGACAGGGGTGGGGGCGAGCAGTACTTC CASSVDRGGGEQYF
once TRBJ2-6 TRBV6-1 TRBD1 TGTGCCAGCAGCGGGGACAGGGGTAGATACTCTGGGGCCAACGTCCTGACTTTC CASSGDRGRYSGANVLTF
- TRBJ2-5 TRBV9 - TGTGCCAGCAGCCGCCAAGCTTATGGGTCAGAGACCCAGTACTTC CASSRQAYGSETQYF
- TRBJ2-3 TRBV30 TRBD2 TGTGCCTGGAGTGTAGGGCTAGCGGGAGTAGATACGCAGTATTTT CAWSVGLAGVDTQYF
- TRBJ2-2 TRBV6-2/TRBV6-3 - TGTGCCAGCAGTCAACAGGGAAAAGGCACCGGGGAGCTGTTTTTT CASSQQGKGTGELFF
medium-sized TRBJ1-1 TRBV7-9 TRBD1 TGTGCCAGCAGCGCCACCCGGACAGGGGGTACTGAAGCTTTCTTT CASSATRTGGTEAFF
- TRBJ2-7 TRBV19 TRBD1 TGTGCCAGTAACATATCGGACAGGGTAGACGAGCAGTACTTC CASNISDRVDEQYF
- TRBJ2-7 TRBV27 TRBD2 TGTGCCAGCAGTTTAAAGGCTAGCGGAAGCTACGAGCAGTACTTC CASSLKASGSYEQYF
few TRBJ2-3 TRBV20-1 TRBD2 TGCAGTGCTGAGGCCCTAGCGGCTAGCACAGATACGCAGTATTTT CSAEALAASTDTQYF
- TRBJ1-2 TRBV28 - TGTGCCAGCAGACCCGGGACTCCCATCGGGGGCTACACCTTC CASRPGTPIGGYTF
- TRBJ2-5 TRBV6-7 - TGTGCCAGCAGACCTAATCGCCCAGAGCAGGGGCCTGGGGTACAAGAGACCCAGTACTTC CASRPNRPEQGPGVQETQYF
- TRBJ1-5 TRBV7-9 - TGTGCCAGCAGCTTATATGTGCTCAATAGCAATCAGCCCCAGCATTTT CASSLYVLNSNQPQHF